One and the same sample provided the 7 T cell receptor beta chains below, sequenced in a study of T cell responses to AZD1222 COVID-19 vaccine. Assay used: immunoSEQ multiplex PCR; TCRdb lists only in-frame clones, some missing. The sample shows 140,000 or so clones, around 90% of them seen only once. This sample comprised peripheral blood, obtained 28 days after the second AZD1222 dose. All receptors derive from an adult who received the AZD1222 COVID-19 vaccine.

This chain uses TRBV5-8 with TRBJ1-5; TRBD1 agrees at 7 bases. The germline gives CDR1 SGHTS, CDR2 YDEGEE. The length of the CDR3 is 18 residues. Trimming cost V 0 bases and J 6 bases; bases outside gene matches: 15. CDR3 amino acids: CASSLVWGVTGTGQPQHF. The CDR3 nucleotides read TGTGCCAGCAGCTTGGTCTGGGGGGTGACAGGGACCGGTCAGCCCCAGCATTTT. Together with reference TRBV5-8 and TRBJ1-5, the CDR3 gives the full variable domain: EAGVTQSPTHLIKTRGQQATLRCSPISGHTSVYWYQQALGLGLQFLLWYDEGEERNRGNFPPRFSGRQFPNYSSELNVNALELEDSALYLCASSLVWGVTGTGQPQHFGDGTRLSIL.

The chain has TRBV4-2 and TRBJ2-1; 8 bases line up with TRBD2. The CDR3 runs 15 residues. Germline CDR1 is LGHNA and CDR2 is YNFKEQ. J was trimmed by 15 bases and V by 0 bases; bases with no gene match: 13. CDR3 nucleotides: TGTGCCAGCAGCCAAGATAGGGCGGGAGGACGTTTCAGGTTCTTC. This gives the protein CASSQDRAGGRFRFF.

V is TRBV7-9 and J is TRBJ1-3; 10 positions agree with TRBD1. The germline gives CDR1 SEHNR, CDR2 FQNEAQ (reference sequence). The CDR3 extends over 15 amino acids. The V gene end was trimmed by 5 bases and the J gene end by 4 bases; junction bases not matched to a gene: 5. The CDR3 bases are TGTGCCAGCAGCGCCGGACAGGGGGAAGGAAACACCATATATTTT. Translation: CASSAGQGEGNTIYF.

The chain employs TRBV15 and TRBJ1-5, with D possibly being TRBD1 (6 bases). The CDR3 loop spans 15 amino acids. V was cut by 3 bases and J by 6 bases, with 15 bases left in between. Germline lookup yields CDR1 LNHNV and CDR2 YYDKDF (reference sequence). CDR3 sequence (DNA): TGTGCCACCAGCAGCGAGAGGGGGGTAGGTCAGCCCCAGCATTTT. Its protein product is CATSSERGVGQPQHF.

This sequence joins TRBV13 and TRBJ1-4; possibly TRBD1 for D (5 bases). CDR1 and CDR2 (germline): PRHDT, FYEKMQ (reference sequence). V lost 0 bases and J lost 7, with 6 bases in between. There are 13 residues in the CDR3. CDR3 bases: TGTGCCAGCAGCTTAGGAGGGGCTGAAAAACTGTTTTTT. Its protein is CASSLGGAEKLFF.

The chain uses TRBV28 and TRBJ2-6, with TRBD1 matching 8 bases. This CDR3 region has 15 residues. J was trimmed by 2 bases and V by 6 bases; bases with no gene match: 3. Germline CDR1 reads MDHEN; CDR2 reads SYDVKM. This chain's CDR3 is CASRETGAGANVLTF. The CDR3 nucleotides are TGTGCCAGCAGGGAGACAGGGGCTGGGGCCAACGTCCTGACTTTC.

The gene calls are TRBV7-9 and TRBJ2-5, with 15 bases fitting TRBD2. The germline gives CDR1 SEHNR, CDR2 FQNEAQ (reference sequence). The length of the CDR3 is 16 residues. V shed 5 bases and J 13 bases; nucleotides not matched to a gene: 14. Written as DNA, the CDR3 is TGTGCCAGCAGCCCCCGGGGGGGACTAGCGGGGGGCCCCCTGTACTTC. Translation gives CASSPRGGLAGGPLYF. Based on the CDR3 plus reference TRBV7-9 and TRBJ2-5, the full variable domain is DTGVSQNPRHKITKRGQNVTFRCDPISEHNRLYWYRQTLGQGPEFLTYFQNEAQLEKSRLLSDRFSAERPKGSFSTLEIQRTEQGDSAMYLCASSPRGGLAGGPLYFGPGTRLLVL.